This T cell receptor (beta chain) derives from a study of CD4+ T cells in melanoma. Whole-study findings and limits: A reported correlation linked neoantigen-specific CD4+ T cells to CD8+, macrophage and B cell function. Neoantigen-specific CD4+ T cells in melanoma reportedly had diverse differentiation states.

Details on this clone: Its antigen remains unidentified.

Data came from immunoSEQ multiplex PCR; TCRdb stores just in-frame clones and leaves some out. The repertoire has almost 15,000 clones, 62% of them found once; the top ten carry roughly 14%. Sequenced: cells from a culture (not recorded whether cultured in vitro). The origin of this receptor is a human donor with melanoma.

This CDR3 reads CASSREGGSPYEQYF. CDR3 nucleotide sequence: TGTGCCAGCAGCCGAGAGGGGGGGTCCCCCTACGAGCAGTACTTC. The chain couples TRBV4-2 to TRBJ2-7, with a tentative D call TRBD2 (7 bases). This CDR3 has 15 residues. V dropped 4 bases and J dropped 2 bases, with 15 bases sitting between them. Germline CDR1 LGHNA, CDR2 YNFKEQ.